This T cell receptor (beta chain) derives from a study of metastatic and nonmetastatic thyroid tumors. Study-wide results and caveats: Benign nodules reportedly had significantly lower TCR beta diversity than malignant thyroid tumors in blood and tumor.

No treatment had been given to any patient before thyroid surgery. This clone has a count of ten or more. What it binds is not known. TCRdb re-clonotyped the PCR reads through MiXCR. Of roughly 70,000 clones listed, roughly a sixth are singletons. Germline values: CDR1 SGHAT, CDR2 FQNNGV. The V and J ends lost 0 bases and 6 bases respectively, with 8 bases between them. The CDR3 runs to 13 residues. This TCR came from a female donor with papillary thyroid cancer or a benign thyroid nodule (not recorded which). Some clones in this sample may be carry-over from other donors' samples. Sequenced sample: blood. The chain links TRBV11-2 to TRBJ2-5; D unresolved. The CDR3 region has the DNA TGTGCCAGCAGCTTAGATCATATCCAGACCCAGTACTTC. This translates into CASSLDHIQTQYF.